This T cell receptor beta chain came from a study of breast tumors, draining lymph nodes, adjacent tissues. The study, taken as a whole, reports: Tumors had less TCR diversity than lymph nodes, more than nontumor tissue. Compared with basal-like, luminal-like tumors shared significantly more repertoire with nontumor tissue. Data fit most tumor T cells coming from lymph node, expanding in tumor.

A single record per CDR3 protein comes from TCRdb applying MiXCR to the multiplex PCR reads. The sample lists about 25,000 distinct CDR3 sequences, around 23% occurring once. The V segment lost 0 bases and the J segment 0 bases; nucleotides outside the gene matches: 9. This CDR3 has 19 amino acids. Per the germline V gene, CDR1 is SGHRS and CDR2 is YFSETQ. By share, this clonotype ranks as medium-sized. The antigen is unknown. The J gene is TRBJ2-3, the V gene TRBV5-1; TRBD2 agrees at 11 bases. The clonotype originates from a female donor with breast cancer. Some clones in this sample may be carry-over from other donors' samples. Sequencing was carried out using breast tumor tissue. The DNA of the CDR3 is TGCGCCAGCAGCTTGGGACTAGCGGGAAGGGGTAGGAGCACAGATACGCAGTATTTT. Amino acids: CASSLGLAGRGRSTDTQYF.